These T cell receptor beta chains were read from a single sample in a study of blood T cell repertoires in COVID-19. Generated by immunoSEQ multiplex PCR, the TCRdb table keeps only in-frame clones and is missing some. The data contain 370,000 or so clones, around 87% of them singletons. Input material: PBMCs or T cells enriched from blood (not recorded which). The source of these receptors is a man younger than 45 who had recovered from COVID-19. The CDR3 runs from the conserved cysteine through the conserved F or W. A D gene is named only where the DNA matches it firmly. The listing skips clone size in some rows; elsewhere it reads once, few, many or a size class.

d_gene	abundance	j_gene	v_gene	CDR3nt	CDR3aa
NA	NA	TRBJ2-1	TRBV7-6	TGTGCCAGCAGCTTAGGAGGGGGAGGGTTGGATGAGCAGTTCTTC	CASSLGGGGLDEQFF
NA	NA	TRBJ2-5	TRBV18	TGTGCCAGCTCACGAGACAGCCAAGAGACCCAGTACTTC	CASSRDSQETQYF
TRBD2	NA	TRBJ2-2	TRBV6-5	TGTGCCACCTACACCCCGGGGGGGACCGGGGAGCTGTTTTTT	CATYTPGGTGELFF
NA	NA	TRBJ1-2	TRBV29-1	TGCAGCGTCAAGGAAGGGGGAAGGTATGGCTACACCTTC	CSVKEGGRYGYTF
NA	NA	TRBJ1-2	TRBV27	TGTGCCAGCAGTTTTGCGGGGGGAAGCTATGGCTACACCTTC	CASSFAGGSYGYTF
NA	NA	TRBJ1-1	TRBV27	TGTGCCAGCAGTCGGAGGAGCGCGACAGGCAGCGTGAACACTGAAGCTTTCTTT	CASSRRSATGSVNTEAFF
TRBD1	NA	TRBJ2-4	TRBV5-3	TGTGCCAGAAGCCCGGACAGGAACATTCAGTACTTC	CARSPDRNIQYF
NA	NA	TRBJ1-5	TRBV4-1	TGCGCCAGCAGCCAAGCAGGGGCTAATCAGCCCCAGCATTTT	CASSQAGANQPQHF
NA	few	TRBJ2-2	TRBV5-1	TGCGCCAGCAGCACCCCCGGGACATCGAACACCGGGGAGCTGTTTTTT	CASSTPGTSNTGELFF
NA	NA	TRBJ2-2	TRBV10-3	TGTGCCATTACCTCAGGGTTGGTCACCGGGGAGCTGTTTTTT	CAITSGLVTGELFF
TRBD1	NA	TRBJ2-1	TRBV5-1	TGCGCCAGCAGCCACCGGGACAGGGACAATGAGCAGTTCTTC	CASSHRDRDNEQFF
NA	NA	TRBJ1-6	TRBV20-1	TGCAGTGCTAGTTCAACAGGATCTAACCCCACCTCACCCCTCCACTTT	CSASSTGSNPTSPLHF
TRBD1	NA	TRBJ1-6	TRBV5-6	TGTGCCAGCAGCTCCCGGGACAGGGGGACACCCCTCCACTTT	CASSSRDRGTPLHF
NA	many	TRBJ1-1	TRBV6-2/TRBV6-3	TGTGCCAGCAGTTACCTCTTTAACACTGAAGCTTTCTTT	CASSYLFNTEAFF
TRBD1	NA	TRBJ1-5	TRBV20-1	TGCAGTGCTAGTAGGGGACAGACGAGGGCCAATCAGCCCCAGCATTTT	CSASRGQTRANQPQHF
TRBD1	NA	TRBJ2-7	TRBV28	TGTGCCATTGGGGACAGGGTTCACGACGAGCAGTACTTC	CAIGDRVHDEQYF
NA	NA	TRBJ1-2	TRBV7-3	TGTGCCAGCAGCCCCGACTCTAACTATGGCTACACCTTC	CASSPDSNYGYTF
NA	NA	TRBJ1-6	TRBV19	TGTGCCAGTCTGGCAGGGGATAATTCACCCCTCCACTTT	CASLAGDNSPLHF
NA	NA	TRBJ2-5	TRBV5-6	TGTGCCAGCGGCCACAACGACAGGTTGGAGACCCAGTACTTC	CASGHNDRLETQYF
NA	NA	TRBJ2-2	TRBV19	TGTGCCAGTAGTCTCCTCGGTCGGGGGATCACCGGGGAGCTGTTTTTT	CASSLLGRGITGELFF
NA	NA	TRBJ2-5	TRBV5-1	TGCGCCAGCAGCTTAGGCCACAGTCAAGAGACCCAGTACTTC	CASSLGHSQETQYF
NA	NA	TRBJ1-1	TRBV7-2	TGTGCCAGCAGCTCCGGACAGTTCGTCCCTGAAGCTTTCTTT	CASSSGQFVPEAFF
TRBD1	once	TRBJ1-1	TRBV10-3	TGTGCCACCACAACCGGGACAGGGAACACTGAAGCTTTCTTT	CATTTGTGNTEAFF
NA	NA	TRBJ1-6	TRBV2	TGTGCCAGCTCTCCAGGCGGCGGCAGGTCAGGGTCACCCCTCCACTTT	CASSPGGGRSGSPLHF
NA	NA	TRBJ1-2	TRBV9	TGTGCCAGCAGCGAGGGGACACCCCTTTACGGCTACACCTTC	CASSEGTPLYGYTF
TRBD1	NA	TRBJ1-1	TRBV19	TGTGCCAGTAGTATAGATTCAGGGGGCCGAGCTTTCTTT	CASSIDSGGRAFF
NA	NA	TRBJ2-2	TRBV7-9	TGTGCTAGCAGCTTAAGGAGCACCGGGGAGCTGTTTTTT	CASSLRSTGELFF